Presented here are 13 T cell receptor beta chains from one specimen sequenced in a study of cytomegalovirus exposure and HLA in healthy donors. The PCR was carried out with 60 Vbeta primers and 13 Jbeta primers. Assay used: immunoSEQ multiplex PCR; TCRdb lists only in-frame clones, some missing. Of under 200,000 clones in the sample, roughly four fifths were seen once. The sequenced material came from PBMCs. Receptor source: a woman younger than 35 in good health and CMV-seronegative.

The DNA for the CDR3 is TGTGCCAGCAGTTTAGTTTCAGTGGCTAGCGGGAGAGGATATACGCAGTATTTT. Translated: CASSLVSVASGRGYTQYF. The V gene is TRBV27, the J gene TRBJ2-3; TRBD2 matches 10 bases. V gave up 2 bases and J gave up 7 bases; unmatched junction bases: 15. Germline loops: CDR1 MNHEY, CDR2 SMNVEV (reference sequence). The CDR3 extends over 18 amino acids.

This sequence joins TRBV10-3 and TRBJ2-2, with 8 bases aligning to TRBD1. Germline lookup yields CDR1 ENHRY and CDR2 SYGVKD. The CDR3 is made up of 13 amino acids. After removal of 7 bases from V and 7 bases from J, the junction contained 5 bases not matched to a gene. The chain's CDR3 is CAITDRAGGELFF. CDR3 in DNA: TGTGCCATCACGGACAGGGCTGGCGGGGAGCTGTTTTTT.

V and J are TRBV27 and TRBJ2-4, with TRBD1 matching over 8 bases. V lost 8 bases to trimming and J lost 6 bases; unmatched junction nucleotides: 9. The CDR3 is 14 amino acids. CDR1 MNHEY and CDR2 SMNVEV come from the germline V gene (reference sequence). The DNA of the CDR3 is TGTGCCAGCGCCACCCAGGGGGCGCGAAACATTCAGTACTTC. Residues: CASATQGARNIQYF.

The chain combines TRBV9 with TRBJ1-3; D call uncertain. Germline CDR1 reads SGDLS; CDR2 reads YYNGEE. V was shortened by 4 bases and J by 0 bases, with 14 bases between the two germline ends. The CDR3 has 16 residues. CDR3 nucleotides: TGTGCCAGCAGCCCTCTGAGGTCTATCTCTGGAAACACCATATATTTT. This gives the protein CASSPLRSISGNTIYF.

The chain couples TRBV7-9 to TRBJ2-1; the match to TRBD2 covers 10 bases. Germline V gene data show CDR1 as SEHNR and CDR2 as FQNEAQ (reference sequence). The CDR3 is 15 residues long. The V segment lost 6 bases and the J segment 0 bases; nucleotides outside the gene matches: 2. The CDR3 reads CASRSSGSSYNEQFF. CDR3 coding DNA: TGTGCCAGCAGGTCTAGCGGGAGCTCCTACAATGAGCAGTTCTTC.

This chain joins TRBV7-9 and TRBJ2-3; D uncertain. Germline assignment: CDR1 SEHNR and CDR2 FQNEAQ (reference sequence). This CDR3 region has 13 residues. V lost 6 bases to trimming and J lost 5 bases, with 12 bases between them. Here the CDR3 reads CASRTALEDTQYF. The DNA of the CDR3 is TGTGCCAGCAGGACTGCACTTGAAGATACGCAGTATTTT.

This sequence joins TRBV2 and TRBJ1-1; D might be TRBD1 (6 bases). The CDR3 has 14 amino acids. With 4 bases removed from V and 6 bases from J, the gap between germline ends came to 15 bases. The germline CDR1 and CDR2 sequences are SNHLY and FYNNEI. The CDR3 DNA is TGTGCCAGCAGTGGGTGGGGGCGAGTGCCTGAAGCTTTCTTT. Translated, it gives CASSGWGRVPEAFF.

This clone was seen only once. V usage is TRBV5-1 and J usage is TRBJ2-3, with 8 bases identical to TRBD1. The CDR3 loop spans 15 amino acids. Germline assignment: CDR1 SGHRS and CDR2 YFSETQ. V trimming: 2 bases; J trimming: 2 bases; junction bases outside the gene matches: 4. The CDR3 nucleotides are TGCGCCAGCAGCTTCGGGACAGGTTACACAGATACGCAGTATTTT. It codes for CASSFGTGYTDTQYF.

This clone was seen a few times. This chain links TRBV4-3 with TRBJ2-3; the D gene is possibly TRBD1 (6 bases). CDR1 LGHNA and CDR2 YSLEER come from the germline V gene. There are 14 residues in the CDR3. The V gene lost 4 bases and the J gene lost 4 bases, with 12 bases spanning the gap. Here the CDR3 DNA reads TGCGCCAGCAGCCCACAGGGATCCCCAGATACGCAGTATTTT. Encoded protein: CASSPQGSPDTQYF.

The V call is TRBV18, the J call TRBJ1-5, with 8 bases that match TRBD1. CDR1 and CDR2 from the germline V gene are KGHSH and LQKENI. CDR3 length: 15 amino acids. Trimming at V came to 3 bases and at J to 5 bases, leaving 6 bases not matched to a gene. The chain's CDR3 is CASSPLDRAHQPQHF. Here the CDR3 DNA reads TGTGCCAGCTCACCCCTGGACAGGGCCCATCAGCCCCAGCATTTT.

The rearrangement uses TRBV19 and TRBJ1-5, with TRBD1 identical over 8 bases. Germline V lookup: CDR1 LNHDA, CDR2 SQIVND (reference sequence). CDR3 length: 14 residues. The trim removed 3 bases at V and 5 bases at J, leaving 3 bases unmatched. As DNA, the CDR3 is TGTGCCAGTAGTATCCAGGGGGCGGATCAGCCCCAGCATTTT. This gives the protein CASSIQGADQPQHF.

The chain links TRBV19 to TRBJ2-1, with 11 bases fitting TRBD2. Per the germline V gene, CDR1 is LNHDA and CDR2 is SQIVND (reference sequence). The V and J ends lost 1 base and 6 bases, in that order; junction bases with no gene match: 5. The CDR3 totals 16 residues. The CDR3: CASSIGGLAGLNEQFF. The DNA of the CDR3 is TGTGCCAGTAGTATAGGAGGACTAGCGGGTCTCAATGAGCAGTTCTTC.

The chain has TRBV7-8 and TRBJ1-1; 9 bases match TRBD1. The germline V gene encodes CDR1 SGHVS and CDR2 FQNEAQ. V dropped 0 bases and J dropped 8; count of bases not matched to a gene: 4. The CDR3 totals 14 residues. For the CDR3, the DNA is TGTGCCAGCAGCTTAGCCGGGACAGGGTCAGAAGCTTTCTTT. Protein: CASSLAGTGSEAFF.